This T cell receptor (beta chain) was sequenced during a study of cytomegalovirus exposure and HLA in healthy donors. Points from the study as a whole: Analyses of presence and absence presupposed an approximately uniform sequencing depth across donors.

Details on this clone: Antigen unknown.

This CDR3 is built from 19 residues. Germline V gene data show CDR1 as MGHRA and CDR2 as YSYEKL. With 0 bases clipped from V and 2 bases from J, the junction kept 16 bases outside the gene matches. It was with 60 Vbeta and 13 Jbeta primers that the PCR ran. Per the original data handling: Roughly 11 million of the roughly 77 million unique TCR beta chains counted in a later analysis were shared. Libraries were prepared by immunoSEQ multiplex PCR; TCRdb keeps only in-frame clonotypes and omits some of them. Clonal size and the V and J genes are those of that table, whereas D and trimming came from the DNA. Of about 160,000 clones listed, roughly 80% are singletons.

The chain has TRBV4-1 and TRBJ2-7; 7 nucleotides line up with TRBD1. The sequence was obtained from a man aged 45-65 years in good health and CMV-seropositive. Sequencing was done on a sample of PBMCs. CDR3 coding DNA: TGCGCCAGCAGCCAAGAGCACCCGACAGGGCACTTAGACGCCTACGAGCAGTACTTC. The encoded protein is CASSQEHPTGHLDAYEQYF.